Listed below are T cell receptor beta chains from one sample, sequenced in a study of blood T cell repertoires in COVID-19. Using immunoSEQ multiplex PCR, the repertoire was profiled, and TCRdb retains in-frame clones only, with some absent. The sample holds roughly 140,000 clones, 80% to 90% seen once. The sample taken for sequencing was PBMCs or T cells enriched from blood (not recorded which). These receptors were collected from a man aged 50-60 years who had recovered from COVID-19. Both conserved end residues are part of each CDR3. A D gene is named only where the DNA matches it firmly. The size of a clone is reported for some rows only, either as once, few or many, or as a class for expanded clones.

j_call cdr3_length d_call clone_size v_call cdr3_aa cdr3_nt
TRBJ2-1 14 TRBD1 . TRBV12-5 CASGTGQGYNEQFF TGTGCTAGTGGTACGGGACAGGGGTACAATGAGCAGTTCTTC
TRBJ1-5 17 . . TRBV9 CASSDFGGRGWEQPQHF TGTGCCAGCAGTGATTTTGGAGGCCGGGGGTGGGAACAGCCCCAGCATTTT
TRBJ1-6 16 TRBD1 . TRBV5-1 CASSLVGTGGNSPLHF TGCGCCAGCAGCTTGGTTGGGACAGGGGGGAATTCACCCCTCCACTTT
TRBJ2-7 12 . few TRBV6-2/TRBV6-3 CASSYKGSEQYF TGTGCCAGCAGTTACAAGGGGTCCGAGCAGTACTTC
TRBJ2-2 13 . . TRBV12-3/TRBV12-4 CASERANTGELFF TGTGCCAGTGAACGCGCGAACACCGGGGAGCTGTTTTTT
TRBJ2-7 15 . . TRBV6-5 CASQPTWDTPYEQYF TGTGCCAGCCAACCTACGTGGGACACCCCCTACGAGCAGTACTTC
TRBJ2-7 15 TRBD2 . TRBV6-2/TRBV6-3 CASSYGLAVSYEQYF TGTGCCAGCAGTTACGGACTAGCGGTCTCCTACGAGCAGTACTTC
TRBJ2-1 13 . once TRBV19 CASSMGLGDEQFF TGTGCCAGTAGTATGGGGCTAGGGGATGAGCAGTTCTTC
TRBJ1-5 14 . . TRBV29-1 CSVVIGGSGQPQHF TGCAGCGTTGTAATCGGGGGTTCAGGTCAGCCCCAGCATTTT
TRBJ1-6 15 . . TRBV20-1 CSASGPQSYNSPLHF TGCAGTGCTAGTGGCCCACAGTCCTATAATTCACCCCTCCACTTT
TRBJ2-7 12 TRBD1 once TRBV29-1 CSVAGGRYEQYF TGCAGCGTTGCAGGGGGCAGGTACGAGCAGTACTTC
TRBJ1-2 19 TRBD1 . TRBV27 CASSPFLRQGASANYGYTF TGTGCCAGCAGTCCCTTCTTACGACAGGGGGCCTCTGCTAACTATGGCTACACCTTC
TRBJ1-2 13 . . TRBV5-6 CASSLGLTGGYTF TGTGCCAGCAGCTTGGGGCTCACGGGTGGCTACACCTTC
TRBJ2-2 16 TRBD2 . TRBV5-4 CASSPSGSHLGGELFF TGTGCCAGCAGCCCTAGCGGGAGCCATCTAGGCGGGGAGCTGTTTTTT
TRBJ1-3 14 . . TRBV6-5 CASSSDSSGNTIYF TGTGCCAGCAGTTCTGACAGCTCTGGAAACACCATATATTTT